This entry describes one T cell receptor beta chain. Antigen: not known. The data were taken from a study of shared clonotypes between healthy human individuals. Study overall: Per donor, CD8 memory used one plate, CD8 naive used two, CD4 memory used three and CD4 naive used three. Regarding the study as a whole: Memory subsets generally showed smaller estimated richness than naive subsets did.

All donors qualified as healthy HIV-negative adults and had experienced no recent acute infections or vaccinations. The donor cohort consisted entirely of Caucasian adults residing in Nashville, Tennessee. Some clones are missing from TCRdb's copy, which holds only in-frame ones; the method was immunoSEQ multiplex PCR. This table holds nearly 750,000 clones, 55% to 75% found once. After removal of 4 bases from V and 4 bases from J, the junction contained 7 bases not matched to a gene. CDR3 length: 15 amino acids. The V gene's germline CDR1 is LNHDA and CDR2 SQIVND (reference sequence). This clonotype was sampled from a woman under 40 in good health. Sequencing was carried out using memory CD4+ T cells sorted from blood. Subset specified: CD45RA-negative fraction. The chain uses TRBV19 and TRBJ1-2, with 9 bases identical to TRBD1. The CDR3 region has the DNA TGTGCCAGTAGTACCCCCGGGACAGGGACCTATGGCTACACCTTC. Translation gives CASSTPGTGTYGYTF.